This is a list of T cell receptor beta chains from one sample in a study of cytomegalovirus exposure and HLA in healthy donors. Clones were read by immunoSEQ multiplex PCR, and TCRdb kept only the in-frame ones, dropping some. The sample gives roughly 80,000 clones, around 90% of which show up once; roughly 2.1% is in the top ten. The sequencing input was PBMCs. Receptors were obtained from a man between 25 and 39 years old in good health and CMV-seronegative. The CDR3 runs from the conserved cysteine through the conserved F or W. D genes are given only for firm matches. Not all rows give a size; the values are once, few, many and, for expanded clones, a class.

cdr3_nt	cdr3_aa	d_call	j_call	clone_size	v_call
TGTGCCAGCAGTTTATTTTGGAACAGGGGGGGCCCAGGGGAAGCTAACTATGGCTACACCTTC	CASSLFWNRGGPGEANYGYTF	TRBD1	TRBJ1-2	NA	TRBV27
TGTGCCAGCAGTGGGGCAGGGAATGAGCAGTTCTTC	CASSGAGNEQFF	NA	TRBJ2-1	NA	TRBV27
TGTGCCAGCAGCTTAGCGAAGAACAGGGACTCTGGAAACACCATATATTTT	CASSLAKNRDSGNTIYF	NA	TRBJ1-3	NA	TRBV7-9
TGTGCCAGCAGCCGAGCGGGAGGGCCTGAAAATGAGCAGTTCTTC	CASSRAGGPENEQFF	TRBD2	TRBJ2-1	NA	TRBV11-3
TGTGCCAGCAGACGTCGGGACAGGGCCGAAAAACTGTTTTTT	CASRRRDRAEKLFF	TRBD1	TRBJ1-4	NA	TRBV27
TGCGCCAGCAGTGAGTCGAACCCAGCGGGGAAATACGAGCAGTACTTC	CASSESNPAGKYEQYF	TRBD2	TRBJ2-7	few	TRBV10-1
TGTGCCAGTAGTCACGACAGGCGGCCCCAGCATTTT	CASSHDRRPQHF	NA	TRBJ1-5	NA	TRBV19
TGTGCCAGCAGCCTAAGGGAGTTGGCGGGAGTTACATATTTT	CASSLRELAGVTYF	TRBD2	TRBJ2-3	NA	TRBV7-8
TGTGCCACCAAGTTCAGCGGGCGGAATAGGGTCACAGATACGCAGTATTTT	CATKFSGRNRVTDTQYF	NA	TRBJ2-3	NA	TRBV2
TGCGCCAGCAGCCAACTGGGACAGGGAGTTAATGAGCAGTTCTTC	CASSQLGQGVNEQFF	TRBD1	TRBJ2-1	NA	TRBV4-1
TGTGCCAGTAGGCCAGGAACAAGGTACACTGAAGCTTTCTTT	CASRPGTRYTEAFF	NA	TRBJ1-1	NA	TRBV19
TGTGCCAGCAGTTGGTGGCGGTCAACTAGCACAGATACGCAGTATTTT	CASSWWRSTSTDTQYF	NA	TRBJ2-3	NA	TRBV27
TGTGCCAGCAGCCTACCGAAAAACTCATCCGGGACACCCTCCTACGAGCAGTACTTC	CASSLPKNSSGTPSYEQYF	NA	TRBJ2-7	NA	TRBV28
TGTGCCAGCTCACCGGAGGGAACCTTTTCGCCCCAGCATTTT	CASSPEGTFSPQHF	NA	TRBJ1-5	NA	TRBV18
TGTGCCAGCAGACCTCGGACAGCTAAGTACACTGAAGCTTTCTTT	CASRPRTAKYTEAFF	NA	TRBJ1-1	NA	TRBV28
TGTGCAAGTCGCTTGGGACAGCCACCGAACACTGAAGCTTTCTTT	CASRLGQPPNTEAFF	NA	TRBJ1-1	NA	TRBV12-2
TGCGCCAGCAGAGAAGTTATCGGGAGGGCAGGGCTGTCCTATAATTCACCCCTCCACTTT	CASREVIGRAGLSYNSPLHF	NA	TRBJ1-6	few	TRBV5-1
TGTGCCAGCACCCCGAGTGAGGGTTACCAAGAGACCCAGTACTTC	CASTPSEGYQETQYF	NA	TRBJ2-5	few	TRBV7-8
TGTGCCAGCAGTTCAATACGACAAAATTACAGGGGAAGTGGCTACAATGAGCAGTTCTTC	CASSSIRQNYRGSGYNEQFF	TRBD1	TRBJ2-1	NA	TRBV28
TGTGCCAGCAGTTACAGAGGGACAGCCAACACTGAAGCTTTCTTT	CASSYRGTANTEAFF	TRBD1	TRBJ1-1	NA	TRBV6-5
TGTGCCACGAACCTCGAGCGGGGGCCGCGGGATACGCAGTATTTT	CATNLERGPRDTQYF	TRBD2	TRBJ2-3	NA	TRBV28
TGTGCCAGCAGTTTCCTACTAGCGGGAGAGACCCAGTACTTC	CASSFLLAGETQYF	TRBD2	TRBJ2-5	NA	TRBV28
TGCGCCAGCAGTGAGCAGGGGGCGGGTAATGAGCAGTTCTTC	CASSEQGAGNEQFF	TRBD1	TRBJ2-1	NA	TRBV10-1
TGTGCCAGCAGCGTAGTAGCGGGGAGCACAGATACGCAGTATTTT	CASSVVAGSTDTQYF	TRBD2	TRBJ2-3	NA	TRBV9
TGCGCCAGCAGCATGGACTTCTTGAACACCGGGGAGCTGTTTTTT	CASSMDFLNTGELFF	NA	TRBJ2-2	NA	TRBV5-1
TGTGCCAGCAGCTTGTCGGGAGAGCGGGGGGGAACAGATACGCAGTATTTT	CASSLSGERGGTDTQYF	TRBD2	TRBJ2-3	few	TRBV5-4
TGTGCCAGCACCCGGGGTGCAGATACGCAGTATTTT	CASTRGADTQYF	NA	TRBJ2-3	NA	TRBV28
TGTGCCAGCAGCCTGGGCAGGGAAAATTCACCCCTCCACTTT	CASSLGRENSPLHF	NA	TRBJ1-6	NA	TRBV11-2
TGCGCCAGCAGGTCAGTTGTCGGGACAGGCTACGAGCAGTACTTC	CASRSVVGTGYEQYF	TRBD1	TRBJ2-7	NA	TRBV5-1
TGTGCCAGCAGCCCAACCTCCAGACAGGGTGGGGAGCTGTTTTTT	CASSPTSRQGGELFF	TRBD1	TRBJ2-2	NA	TRBV7-3
TGTGCCAGCAGTTTAGAACTAGCGGGGGTTCAAGAGACCCAGTACTTC	CASSLELAGVQETQYF	TRBD2	TRBJ2-5	once	TRBV28
TGTGCCAGCAGCTCCACACTAGTTCTCAAAAACATTCAGTACTTC	CASSSTLVLKNIQYF	NA	TRBJ2-4	NA	TRBV11-2
TGTGCCAGTAGTATTGCAGGCTCCTACAATGAGCAGTTCTTC	CASSIAGSYNEQFF	NA	TRBJ2-1	NA	TRBV19
TGTGCCACCAGCAGAGATAGGGGCGGAAACACCATATATTTT	CATSRDRGGNTIYF	NA	TRBJ1-3	NA	TRBV15
TGTGCCAGCAGTCAACACCTAATCACAGGGGTCACTGAAGCTTTCTTT	CASSQHLITGVTEAFF	TRBD1	TRBJ1-1	NA	TRBV28
TGTGCCACCAGCAGAGATTCTGGCGGGGGTAGCACCGGGGAGCTGTTTTTT	CATSRDSGGGSTGELFF	TRBD2	TRBJ2-2	NA	TRBV15
TGTGCCAGTACCCAAAACGGGGCTAGCGGGGCAAGGAACACCGGGGAGCTGTTTTTT	CASTQNGASGARNTGELFF	TRBD2	TRBJ2-2	NA	TRBV19